These 3 T cell receptor beta chains were all obtained from the same sample, sequenced in a study of post-analysis software for immune sequencing data. Regarding the study as a whole: Several TRBV segments were more frequent in patients than controls; TRBV5-6, TRBV5-1 and TRBV20-1 belonged to this group.

The TCR beta cDNA libraries carried unique molecular identifiers. TCRdb reanalysed the PCR reads using MiXCR and keeps one entry per CDR3 protein. The sample holds some 700,000 distinct CDR3 sequences; more than 50% are singletons and the top ten take about 11%. Their specific antigens are unknown. Sequenced sample: blood. The source is a girl aged 2-10 years with multiple sclerosis.

The J gene is TRBJ2-1, the V gene TRBV2, with 7 bases fitting TRBD1. Germline V gene sequence: CDR1 SNHLY, CDR2 FYNNEI. V lost 3 bases and J lost 9; bases outside the gene matches: 2. This CDR3 has 12 residues. CDR3 loop: CASSEPGGEQFF. The CDR3 bases are TGTGCCAGCAGTGAGCCAGGGGGTGAGCAGTTCTTC. Using reference TRBV2 and TRBJ2-1 for the parts outside the CDR3, the full variable domain is EPEVTQTPSHQVTQMGQEVILRCVPISNHLYFYWYRQILGQKVEFLVSFYNNEISEKSEIFDDQFSVERPDGSNFTLKIRSTKLEDSAMYFCASSEPGGEQFFGPGTRLTVL.

The chain is built from TRBV2 and TRBJ2-5, with unresolved D. The CDR3 covers 12 residues. The V end was cut by 2 bases, the J end by 11 bases, with 12 bases between. From germline, CDR1 is SNHLY and CDR2 FYNNEI. Written as DNA, the CDR3 is TGTGCCAGCAGTGAAACGAGTAAAGGGCAGTACTTC. Protein sequence: CASSETSKGQYF.

The V call is TRBV20-1, the J call TRBJ1-5; 8 positions match TRBD1. The CDR3 is made up of 17 amino acids. Germline V lookup: CDR1 DFQATT, CDR2 SNEGSKA (reference sequence). Germline trimming cut 6 bases from V and 7 bases from J; bases unmatched to any gene: 20. The CDR3 sequence is CSATETLGQGRFQPQHF. The CDR3 nucleotides read TGCAGTGCCACTGAGACCCTCGGACAGGGCCGGTTCCAGCCCCAGCATTTT.